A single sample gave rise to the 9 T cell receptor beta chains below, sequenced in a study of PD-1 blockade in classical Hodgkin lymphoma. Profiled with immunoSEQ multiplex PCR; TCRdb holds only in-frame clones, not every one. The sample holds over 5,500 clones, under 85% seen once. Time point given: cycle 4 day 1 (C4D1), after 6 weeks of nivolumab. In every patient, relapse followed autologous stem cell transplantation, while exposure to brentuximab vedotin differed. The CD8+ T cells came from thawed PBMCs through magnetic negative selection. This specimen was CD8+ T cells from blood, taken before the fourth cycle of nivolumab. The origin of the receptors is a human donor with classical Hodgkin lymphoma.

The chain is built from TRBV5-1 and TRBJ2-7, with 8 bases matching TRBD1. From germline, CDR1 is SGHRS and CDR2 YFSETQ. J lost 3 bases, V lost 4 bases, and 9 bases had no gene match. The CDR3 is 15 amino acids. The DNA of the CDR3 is TGCGCCAGCAGCCTAAGGGACAGGCAGTACTACGAGCAGTACTTC. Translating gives CASSLRDRQYYEQYF.

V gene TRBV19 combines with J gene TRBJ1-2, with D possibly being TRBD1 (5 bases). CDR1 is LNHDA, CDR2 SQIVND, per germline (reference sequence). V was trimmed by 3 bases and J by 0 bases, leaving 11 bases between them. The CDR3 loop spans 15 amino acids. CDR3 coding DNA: TGTGCCAGTAGTATCAATAGGGGAACTAACTATGGCTACACCTTC. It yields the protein CASSINRGTNYGYTF.

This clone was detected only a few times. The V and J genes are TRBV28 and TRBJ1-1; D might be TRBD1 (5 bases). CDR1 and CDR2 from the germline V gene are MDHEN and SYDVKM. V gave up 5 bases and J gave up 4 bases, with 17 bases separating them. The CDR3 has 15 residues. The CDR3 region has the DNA TGTGCCAGCAGTCTCCGTATGACGGGGGGCACTGAAGCTTTCTTT. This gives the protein CASSLRMTGGTEAFF.

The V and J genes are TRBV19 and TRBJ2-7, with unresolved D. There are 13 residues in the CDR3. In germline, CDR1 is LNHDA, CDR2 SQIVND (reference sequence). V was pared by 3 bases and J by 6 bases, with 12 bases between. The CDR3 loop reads CASSMGSLIEQYF. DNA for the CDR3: TGTGCCAGTAGTATGGGCTCCCTCATCGAGCAGTACTTC. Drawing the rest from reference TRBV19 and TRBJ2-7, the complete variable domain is DGGITQSPKYLFRKEGQNVTLSCEQNLNHDAMYWYRQDPGQGLRLIYYSQIVNDFQKGDIAEGYSVSREKKESFPLTVTSAQKNPTAFYLCASSMGSLIEQYFGPGTRLTVT.

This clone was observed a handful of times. The CDR3 DNA reads as TGTGCCAGTAGTGTCTGGACTAGCGGGAGTTACGAGCAGTACTTC. Protein product: CASSVWTSGSYEQYF. This rearrangement joins TRBV19 to TRBJ2-7, with TRBD2 matching over 13 bases. The CDR3 loop spans 15 amino acids. V dropped 5 bases and J dropped 4; count of bases not matched to a gene: 5. Germline loops: CDR1 LNHDA, CDR2 SQIVND (reference sequence).

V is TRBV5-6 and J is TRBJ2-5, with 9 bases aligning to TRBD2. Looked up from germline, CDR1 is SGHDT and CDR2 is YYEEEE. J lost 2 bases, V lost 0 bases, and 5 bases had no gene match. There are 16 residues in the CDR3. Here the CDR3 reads CASSLVGSGGQETQYF. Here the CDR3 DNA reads TGTGCCAGCAGCTTGGTGGGTAGCGGGGGACAAGAGACCCAGTACTTC.

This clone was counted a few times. The DNA of the CDR3 is TGTGCCAGCAGCCCACCAACAGGGGCCGCTAACTATGGCTACACCTTC. Translating gives CASSPPTGAANYGYTF. This chain joins TRBV7-9 and TRBJ1-2; 7 positions match TRBD1. There are 16 residues in the CDR3. Germline V lookup: CDR1 SEHNR, CDR2 FQNEAQ (reference sequence). Losses at the gene ends were 5 bases for V and 0 bases for J; bases not matched to a gene: 9.

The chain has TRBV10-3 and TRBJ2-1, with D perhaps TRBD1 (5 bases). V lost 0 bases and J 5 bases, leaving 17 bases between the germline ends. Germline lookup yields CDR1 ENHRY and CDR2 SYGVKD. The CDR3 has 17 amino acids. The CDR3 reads CAISESPLWTLNNEQFF. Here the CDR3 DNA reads TGTGCCATCAGTGAGTCCCCTCTATGGACACTTAACAATGAGCAGTTCTTC.

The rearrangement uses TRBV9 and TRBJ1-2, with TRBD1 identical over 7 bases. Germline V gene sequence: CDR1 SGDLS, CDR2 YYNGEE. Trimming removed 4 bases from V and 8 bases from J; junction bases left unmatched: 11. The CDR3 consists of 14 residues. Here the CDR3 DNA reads TGTGCCAGCAGCCCCGGGACAGACCCTTCCGGCTACACCTTC. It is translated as CASSPGTDPSGYTF.